These T cell receptor beta chains were read from a single sample in a study of blood T cell repertoires in COVID-19. The assay was immunoSEQ multiplex PCR, and TCRdb's table has in-frame clones only and misses some. Of some 150,000 clones listed, 84% are singletons. Sequenced input: peripheral blood. The source is a human donor in a cohort sampled during active COVID-19. Both conserved end residues are trimmed from each CDR3. The order of the fields is V gene, D gene, CDR3 protein. The D gene is left open where the match is weak.

>TRBV11-1|-
ASSPSWGGEGEQF
>TRBV7-2|TRBD1
ASSLGQGVWYGYT
>TRBV29-1|-
SVAGESSSYNEQF
>TRBV6-1|TRBD2
ASSGQLAGGYNEQF
>TRBV6-6|TRBD1
ASSYGQGANYGYT
>TRBV2|-
ASSAGRGSYNEQF
>TRBV28|-
ASKGDGNTIY
>TRBV5-1|-
ASSLGGLAYEQY
>TRBV5-1|TRBD1
ASSVGQGAYEQY
>TRBV5-6|-
ASSLGTNMGYGYT
>TRBV30|-
AWGRFEKLF
>TRBV6-5|-
ASRRMGDYGYT
>TRBV5-5|-
ASSLWGTIDTIY
>TRBV7-9|TRBD2
ASSPGSGGRY
>TRBV6-5|TRBD1
ASSWRQGLSEAF
>TRBV20-1|-
SASGTSNQPQH
>TRBV29-1|TRBD2
SVTRRTSGNSYNEQF
>TRBV2|TRBD1
ASREQGASNSPLH
>TRBV14|-
ASSQIGGGIYNEQF
>TRBV5-5|-
ASSLVVALNYGYT
>TRBV5-4|TRBD1
ASSPNPYRGHTEAF
>TRBV5-1|-
ASSPSQGDTQY